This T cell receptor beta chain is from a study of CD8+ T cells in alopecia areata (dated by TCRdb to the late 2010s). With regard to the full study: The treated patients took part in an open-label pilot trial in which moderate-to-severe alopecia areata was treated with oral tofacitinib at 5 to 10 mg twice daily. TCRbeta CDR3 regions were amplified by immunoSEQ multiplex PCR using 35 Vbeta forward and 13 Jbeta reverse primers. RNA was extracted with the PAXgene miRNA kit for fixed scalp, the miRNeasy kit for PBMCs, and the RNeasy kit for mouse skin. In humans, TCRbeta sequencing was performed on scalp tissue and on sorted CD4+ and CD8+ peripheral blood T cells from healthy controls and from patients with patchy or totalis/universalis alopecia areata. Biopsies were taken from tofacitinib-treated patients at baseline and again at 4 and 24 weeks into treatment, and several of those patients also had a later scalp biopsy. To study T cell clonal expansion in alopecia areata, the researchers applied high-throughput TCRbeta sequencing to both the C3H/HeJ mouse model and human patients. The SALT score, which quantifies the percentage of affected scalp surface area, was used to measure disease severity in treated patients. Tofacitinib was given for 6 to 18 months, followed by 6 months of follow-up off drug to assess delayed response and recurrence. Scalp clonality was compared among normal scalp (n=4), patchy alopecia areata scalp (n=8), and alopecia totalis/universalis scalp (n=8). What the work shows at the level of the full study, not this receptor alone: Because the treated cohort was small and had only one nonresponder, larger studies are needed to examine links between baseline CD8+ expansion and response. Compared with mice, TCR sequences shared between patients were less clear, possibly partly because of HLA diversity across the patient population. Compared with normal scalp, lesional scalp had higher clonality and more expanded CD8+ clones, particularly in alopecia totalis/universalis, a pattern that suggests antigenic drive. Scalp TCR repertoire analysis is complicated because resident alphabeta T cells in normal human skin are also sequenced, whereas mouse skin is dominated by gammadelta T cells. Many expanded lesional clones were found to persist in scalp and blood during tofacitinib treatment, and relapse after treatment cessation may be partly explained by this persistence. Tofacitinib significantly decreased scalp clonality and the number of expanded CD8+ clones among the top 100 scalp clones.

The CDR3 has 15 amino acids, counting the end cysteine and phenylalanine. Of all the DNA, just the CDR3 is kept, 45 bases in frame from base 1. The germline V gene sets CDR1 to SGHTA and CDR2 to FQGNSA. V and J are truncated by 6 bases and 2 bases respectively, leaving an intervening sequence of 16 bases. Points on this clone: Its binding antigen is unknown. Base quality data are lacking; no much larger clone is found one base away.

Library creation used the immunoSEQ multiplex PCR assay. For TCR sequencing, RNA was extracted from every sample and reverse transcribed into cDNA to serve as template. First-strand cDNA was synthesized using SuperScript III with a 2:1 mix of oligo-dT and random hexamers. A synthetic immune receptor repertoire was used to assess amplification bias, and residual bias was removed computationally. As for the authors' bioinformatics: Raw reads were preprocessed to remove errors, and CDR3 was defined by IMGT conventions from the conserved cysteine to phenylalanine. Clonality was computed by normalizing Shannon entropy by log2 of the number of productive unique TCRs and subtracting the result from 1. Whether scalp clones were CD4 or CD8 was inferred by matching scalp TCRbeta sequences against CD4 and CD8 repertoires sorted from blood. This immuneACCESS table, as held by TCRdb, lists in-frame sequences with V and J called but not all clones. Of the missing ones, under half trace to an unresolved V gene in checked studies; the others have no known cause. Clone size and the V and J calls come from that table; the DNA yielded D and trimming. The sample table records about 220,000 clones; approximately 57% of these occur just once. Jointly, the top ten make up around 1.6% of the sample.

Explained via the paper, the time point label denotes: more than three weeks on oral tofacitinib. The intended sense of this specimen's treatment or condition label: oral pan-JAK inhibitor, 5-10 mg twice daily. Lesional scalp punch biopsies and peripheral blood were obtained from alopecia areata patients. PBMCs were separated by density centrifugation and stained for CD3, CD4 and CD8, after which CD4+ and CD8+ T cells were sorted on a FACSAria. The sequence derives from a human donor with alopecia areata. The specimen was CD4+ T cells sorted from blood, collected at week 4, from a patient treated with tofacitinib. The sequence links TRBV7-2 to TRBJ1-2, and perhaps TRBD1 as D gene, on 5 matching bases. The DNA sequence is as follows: TGTGCCAGCAGACGGCGTTCTGGGGACAACTATGGCTACACCTTC. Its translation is CASRRRSGDNYGYTF.